This TCR beta chain stems from a study of CD8 T cells in Susac syndrome. General study points: Regarding the TCR sequencing and HLA analysis, the study admitted that a relatively small number of individuals were involved.

On this clonotype itself: Its specificity is not known.

Random hexamers were used to reverse transcribe the RNA input (about 0.5 to 1 ug). TCR beta CDR3 was amplified by immunoSEQ multiplex PCR. This amplification extended across 54 Vbeta and 13 Jbeta segments. In TCRdb, the immunoSEQ multiplex PCR reads were re-called with MiXCR into one record per CDR3 protein. This sample has about 150,000 distinct CDR3 sequences, with about 94% found just once. Sequencing of TCR beta drew on CD8+ and CD4+ T cells from blood. Both CD4+ and CD8+ T cells were negatively isolated, and TEMRA cells underwent FACS enrichment. Sequenced material: CD4+ T cells from PBMCs. The sequence was collected from a human donor with multiple sclerosis.

As DNA, the CDR3 is TGTGCCAGCAGCCCCCTGGACGGCTCTGGAAACACCATATATTTT. Protein product: CASSPLDGSGNTIYF. The chain employs TRBV3-1 and TRBJ1-3; D is unclear. Germline V lookup: CDR1 LGHDT, CDR2 YNNKEL (reference sequence). Trimming pared 4 bases from V and 0 bases from J, leaving 10 bases between. The CDR3 is made up of 15 amino acids.